The text below deals with one T cell receptor beta chain. Source study methods: Using reference gene primer amplification, nucleated cell counts were estimated. The method was immunoSEQ multiplex PCR; TCRdb's version includes in-frame clones alone and lacks a portion of them. That table supplies the V and J calls and clone size; D and trimming were determined from the DNA. This sample has approximately 42,000 clones, with roughly 77% found just once. This sample is part of a study of blood T cell repertoires in COVID-19. Study background: The United States, Italy and Spain were the sources of the acute and convalescent COVID-19 samples. In each case, the material was cDNA or gDNA derived from T cells, B-cell-depleted T cells, or PBMCs.

The sequence came from a man older than 75 with acute or convalescent COVID-19. The sequencing sample was made of peripheral blood.

CDR3 DNA sequence: TGTGCCACAAAACCGGGACAGTTCTATGGCTACACCTTC. The encoded protein is CATKPGQFYGYTF. This chain joins TRBV10-3 and TRBJ1-2; 7 nucleotides line up with TRBD1. There are 13 residues in the CDR3. Trimming cost V 10 bases and J 4 bases; bases outside gene matches: 9. From germline, CDR1 is ENHRY and CDR2 SYGVKD.